This TCR beta chain was recovered during a study of T cell responses to AZD1222 COVID-19 vaccine. Study conclusions and caveats: A rise in Spike-specific TCR breadth and depth followed two AZD1222 doses. It should be noted that donors were predominantly white British and more often female, and clonal diversity was possibly underestimated. Regions 160-218 and 743-854 dominated among vaccine-associated CD4 TCRs spanning spike.

Turning to this clone: Its antigen is not known.

Germline V gives CDR1 LNHDA, CDR2 SQIVND (reference sequence). V shed 2 bases, J shed 4 bases, and the junction held 2 bases outside the gene matches. This CDR3 is 14 amino acids long. Clones were read by immunoSEQ multiplex PCR, and TCRdb kept only the in-frame ones, dropping some. The sample consists of about 140,000 clones, 91% of them appearing once. The chain employs TRBV19 and TRBJ2-3; TRBD2 agrees at 8 bases. Material: peripheral blood, obtained 28 days after the second dose of the MenACWY control vaccine. The receptor comes from an adult who received the MenACWY meningococcal vaccine as a control. The CDR3 DNA follows: TGTGCCAGTAGTATAACGGGGGGGCCAGATACGCAGTATTTT. Protein product: CASSITGGPDTQYF.